This TCR beta chain was observed in a study of T cell repertoires in cytomegalovirus infection. Background on the study: HLA-C-restricted CMV epitopes, recently identified, and well-studied HLA-B-restricted ones were used by the study. Public TCR beta signatures were indicative of both CMV infection and a matching HLA type.

TCRdb processed the reads anew with MiXCR; each CDR3 protein has one entry. Of hundreds of thousands of distinct CDR3 sequences in the sample, 32% were seen once. Study conclusions and caveats: Cumulative public TCR beta family frequency identified CMV carriers with the relevant HLA. The ex vivo response was dominated by HLA-C-restricted CMV-specific TCR beta clonotypes.

To note about this clonotype: Its target is not known.

Trimming removed 9 bases from V and 0 bases from J, with 12 bases in between. The CDR3 runs 13 residues. Looked up from germline, CDR1 is SNHLY and CDR2 is FYNNEI. The chain joins TRBV2 to TRBJ2-7; D remains ambiguous. Material: cultured CD8+ T cells from PBMCs, obtained from culture after CMV antigen stimulation. This receptor was obtained from a human donor in good health (CMV status not recorded). Some clones in this sample may be carry-over from other donors' samples. The DNA for the CDR3 is TGTGCCAGGAGCCCTCTTGGCTCCTACGAGCAGTACTTC. Amino acid sequence: CARSPLGSYEQYF.